Below, 29 T cell receptor beta chains from the same sample are listed, as sequenced in a study of T-cell reconstitution after alpha-beta-depleted transplantation in children. The library targeted TCRbeta and was prepared with unique molecular identifiers. Each CDR3 protein gets one entry after TCRdb re-called the PCR reads with MiXCR. This sample has 400,000 to 500,000 distinct CDR3 sequences; under 13% occur once, and the top ten carry about 5%. The source material was PBMCs from the stem cell graft donor, sampled from the stem cell graft. The receptor source for this set is a human donor who donated a stem cell graft to a child with acute myeloid leukemia.

V usage is TRBV10-1 and J usage is TRBJ2-2; a possible D gene is TRBD2 (6 bases). Germline lookup yields CDR1 WNHNN and CDR2 SYGVQD (reference sequence). Deletions cut 8 bases from V and 7 bases from J, with 14 bases between. This CDR3 is built from 13 residues. CDR3 DNA: TGCGCCAGCTCCACTAGCATAGGCGGGGAGCTGTTTTTT. It is translated as CASSTSIGGELFF.

This clonotype appeared a few times. The chain links TRBV12-3 or TRBV12-4 to TRBJ2-1; 7 bases agree with TRBD2. This CDR3 has 16 residues. The ends lost 1 base at V and 2 bases at J; junction bases unmatched: 5. The CDR3 nucleotides read TGTGCCAGCAGTTTAGGAGGTAGCGGGCCCTACAATGAGCAGTTCTTC. Its protein product is CASSLGGSGPYNEQFF.

This clonotype was observed at least ten times. The V call is TRBV10-3, the J call TRBJ2-2; no clear D. V was cut by 3 bases and J by 8 bases, with 10 bases left in between. The CDR3 extends over 13 amino acids. CDR1 and CDR2 from the germline V gene are ENHRY and SYGVKD. As DNA, the CDR3 is TGTGCCATCAGTGAAGAGTGGTCGGGGGAGCTGTTTTTT. Protein: CAISEEWSGELFF.

This clonotype was seen more than once but under ten times. V and J are TRBV19 and TRBJ1-6; D not resolved. V shed 1 base and J shed 8 bases, with 6 bases lying between them. The CDR3 length is 13 residues. From germline, CDR1 is LNHDA and CDR2 SQIVND (reference sequence). CDR3 protein: CASSIGTYSPLHF. CDR3 in DNA: TGTGCCAGTAGTATAGGCACCTATTCACCCCTCCACTTT.

This clonotype occurred a few times. The rearrangement joins TRBV29-1 to TRBJ2-3; D may be TRBD1 or TRBD2 (6 bases each). V lost 6 bases and J 0 bases, leaving 13 bases between the germline ends. CDR1 is SQVTM, CDR2 ANQGSEA, per germline. The CDR3 consists of 14 residues. The CDR3 here is CSVERGQSTDTQYF. The DNA of the CDR3 is TGCAGCGTCGAACGGGGGCAGAGCACAGATACGCAGTATTTT.

This clonotype was counted ten times or more. The chain uses TRBV9 and TRBJ2-2; no reliable D call. This CDR3 spans 13 amino acids. Trimming pared 0 bases from V and 4 bases from J, leaving 4 bases between. Germline V gene data show CDR1 as SGDLS and CDR2 as YYNGEE. This CDR3 is CASSVEVTGELFF. The CDR3 nucleotides read TGTGCCAGCAGCGTAGAGGTCACCGGGGAGCTGTTTTTT.

This sequence joins TRBV4-2 and TRBJ1-5; no clear D. V was trimmed by 3 bases and J by 0 bases, leaving 9 bases between them. This CDR3 is 15 amino acids long. Germline loops: CDR1 LGHNA, CDR2 YNFKEQ. DNA for the CDR3: TGTGCCAGCAGCCAGTCAGAGAATAGCAATCAGCCCCAGCATTTT. It codes for CASSQSENSNQPQHF.

The table lists this clonotype with many counts. This chain joins TRBV7-3 and TRBJ2-2; D perhaps matches TRBD1 (5 bases). The germline gives CDR1 SGHTA, CDR2 FQGTGA. The germline V and J ends were trimmed by 4 bases and 2 bases, with 8 bases remaining between them. The CDR3 length is 14 residues. CDR3 bases: TGTGCCAGCAGCTCCACAGGAAACACCGGGGAGCTGTTTTTT. Its translation: CASSSTGNTGELFF.

This clonotype has ten or more counts. The chain links TRBV10-2 to TRBJ2-1, with TRBD2 matching 7 bases. CDR1 and CDR2 from the germline V gene are WSHSY and SAAADI. The CDR3 runs to 15 residues. The V gene end was trimmed by 4 bases and the J gene end by 9 bases; junction bases not matched to a gene: 12. This CDR3 reads CASSGILAERGEQFF. Written as DNA, the CDR3 is TGCGCCAGCAGTGGCATCCTAGCGGAGAGGGGTGAGCAGTTCTTC.

The CDR3: CASSPADRGGGYTF. The CDR3 coding sequence is TGTGCCAGCAGCCCGGCTGACAGGGGCGGAGGCTACACCTTC. This chain uses TRBV7-2 with TRBJ1-2, with 8 bases lining up with TRBD1. V gave up 5 bases and J gave up 8 bases; unmatched junction bases: 10. This CDR3 has 14 residues. Germline CDR1 and CDR2: SGHTA and FQGNSA.

This clonotype was recorded at least ten times. A junction end diverges from the germline sequence, so it may reflect a read error. V usage is TRBV7-7 and J usage is TRBJ2-1; 10 bases are a match to TRBD2. CDR1 and CDR2 (germline): SSHAT, FNYEAQ (reference sequence). The CDR3 has 20 amino acids. This CDR3 is CASSPYIAGGSLSSYNEQFF. CDR3 DNA: TGTGCTAGCAGCCCTTATATAGCGGGAGGTTCTTTGAGCTCCTACAATGAGCAGTTCTTC.

There are a few counts of this clonotype. The V gene is TRBV7-2, the J gene TRBJ2-3; D perhaps matches TRBD2 (6 bases). CDR1 is SGHTA, CDR2 FQGNSA, per germline. The V gene lost 2 bases and the J gene lost 7 bases, with 16 bases spanning the gap. CDR3 length equals 15 residues. CDR3 coding DNA: TGTGCCAGCAGCTTACGGAGGGTCCCTCCTTATACGCAGTATTTT. It is translated as CASSLRRVPPYTQYF.

This chain joins TRBV5-1 and TRBJ1-4; possible D gene TRBD1, 6 bases. CDR3 length: 15 residues. Germline lookup yields CDR1 SGHRS and CDR2 YFSETQ. Between the trimmed V and J ends, which lost 3 bases and 4 bases, there was a span of 13 bases. Written as DNA, the CDR3 is TGCGCCAGCAGCTCAACTTTGGACAGTAATGAAAAACTGTTTTTT. Translated: CASSSTLDSNEKLFF.

This clonotype has more than one count but fewer than ten. The chain has TRBV12-3 or TRBV12-4 and TRBJ2-7; 8 nucleotides match TRBD1. CDR3 length equals 17 residues. Trimming took 4 bases from V and 1 from J; bases not matched to a gene: 12. CDR3 in DNA: TGTGCCAGCAGTTCGCTAGGACAGGGAAAAATTTCCTACGAGCAGTACTTC. It specifies CASSSLGQGKISYEQYF.

This clonotype was picked up a small number of times. This chain links TRBV7-9 with TRBJ1-3, with D hard to call. The V end lost 5 bases, the J end lost 8 bases, and 13 bases lay between the germline ends. The CDR3 covers 13 residues. CDR1 and CDR2 from the germline V gene are SEHNR and FQNEAQ (reference sequence). The CDR3 region is CASSLRGLDTIYF. DNA of the CDR3: TGTGCCAGCAGCCTCCGGGGTCTGGACACCATATATTTT.

This clonotype was detected many times. The chain links TRBV5-1 to TRBJ2-7; 7 positions match TRBD2. J was trimmed by 3 bases and V by 4 bases; bases with no gene match: 7. The germline gives CDR1 SGHRS, CDR2 YFSETQ. This CDR3 is built from 14 residues. CDR3 DNA sequence: TGCGCCAGCAGCCCTAGCGGAGCGAGCTACGAGCAGTACTTC. As protein: CASSPSGASYEQYF.

The chain carries TRBV5-1 and TRBJ2-3; the D gene is possibly TRBD1 (5 bases). Germline V gene lookup returns CDR1 SGHRS and CDR2 YFSETQ. This CDR3 is built from 11 residues. Trimming cost V 5 bases and J 4 bases, with 5 bases left between them. The CDR3 reads CASRGADTQYF. Written as DNA, the CDR3 is TGCGCCAGCAGAGGGGCAGATACGCAGTATTTT. The entire variable domain, with the rest obtained from reference TRBV5-1 and TRBJ2-3, is as follows: KAGVTQTPRYLIKTRGQQVTLSCSPISGHRSVSWYQQTPGQGLQFLFEYFSETQRNKGNFPGRFSGRQFSNSRSEMNVSTLELGDSALYLCASRGADTQYFGPGTRLTVL.

This clonotype was seen a few times. This sequence joins TRBV29-1 and TRBJ2-2; 7 bases match TRBD2. The CDR3 totals 11 residues. Trimming took 5 bases from V and 6 from J; bases not matched to a gene: 0. The germline V gene has CDR1 SQVTM and CDR2 ANQGSEA. The CDR3 DNA sequence: TGCAGCGTTCGGGAGGCCGGGGAGCTGTTTTTT. This encodes CSVREAGELFF.

The chain has TRBV24-1 and TRBJ1-2, with TRBD1 as a possible D gene (6 bases). Germline V gene data show CDR1 as KGHDR and CDR2 as SFDVKD. This CDR3 contains 12 residues. Trimming removed 10 bases from V and 6 bases from J, with 14 bases in between. CDR3 residues: CATEGDTDGYTF. In DNA form, the CDR3 reads TGTGCCACGGAGGGGGACACTGATGGCTACACCTTC.

This clonotype was seen a handful of times. The J gene is TRBJ2-7, the V gene TRBV2; 14 nucleotides align to TRBD2. There are 16 residues in the CDR3. Per the germline V gene, CDR1 is SNHLY and CDR2 is FYNNEI. The V gene end was trimmed by 4 bases and the J gene end by 6 bases; junction bases not matched to a gene: 8. CDR3 in amino acids: CASSGGTSGSIFEQYF. The CDR3 DNA reads as TGTGCCAGCAGTGGAGGGACTAGCGGGAGTATCTTCGAGCAGTACTTC.

This clonotype was found a few times. CDR3 amino acids: CSASFLDEWRGYGYTF. CDR3 nucleotide sequence: TGCAGTGCTAGCTTCCTCGACGAGTGGAGGGGGTATGGCTACACCTTC. The V call is TRBV20-1, the J call TRBJ1-2, with D possibly TRBD1 on 6 matching bases. The CDR3 runs to 16 residues. CDR1 is DFQATT and CDR2 is SNEGSKA in the germline V gene (reference sequence). Trimming pared 3 bases from V and 5 bases from J, leaving 22 bases between.

This clonotype was detected ten times or more. J is TRBJ2-7 and V is TRBV29-1, with D uncertain. The V and J ends lost 7 bases and 2 bases respectively, with 9 bases between them. Per the germline V gene, CDR1 is SQVTM and CDR2 is ANQGSEA. The CDR3 is 11 residues long. The CDR3 sequence: CSGGYPYEQYF. The CDR3 nucleotides are TGCAGCGGGGGTTACCCCTACGAGCAGTACTTC.

In this sample, this clonotype turned up many times. The chain has TRBV12-3 or TRBV12-4 and TRBJ1-5; 9 bases are shared with TRBD1. J gave up 4 bases and V 6 bases, and 7 bases lay outside the gene matches. The CDR3 totals 15 residues. CDR3 sequence (DNA): TGTGCCAGCAGCACTGGACAGGGGAGGAATCAGCCCCAGCATTTT. It specifies CASSTGQGRNQPQHF.

This clonotype was observed a handful of times. The gene calls are TRBV12-3 or TRBV12-4 and TRBJ1-5; D not certain. The CDR3 loop spans 14 amino acids. V was pared by 6 bases and J by 6 bases, with 15 bases between. The CDR3 bases are TGTGCCAGCAGCCTACAAACGAGTGTTCAGCCCCAGCATTTT. It codes for CASSLQTSVQPQHF.

This clonotype was detected only a few times. J is TRBJ2-5 and V is TRBV5-1; D is perhaps TRBD2 (6 bases). The germline V gene has CDR1 SGHRS and CDR2 YFSETQ. The CDR3 is 15 residues long. Trimming stripped 4 bases from V and 0 bases from J, with 13 bases between. CDR3 coding DNA: TGCGCCAGCAGCACGGGACTTTCGAACCAAGAGACCCAGTACTTC. Amino acids: CASSTGLSNQETQYF.

This clonotype has ten or more counts. The J gene is TRBJ2-3, the V gene TRBV2; D uncertain. The CDR3 spans 12 residues. The V end lost 5 bases, the J end lost 7 bases, and 10 bases lay between the germline ends. CDR1 and CDR2 (germline): SNHLY, FYNNEI. The CDR3 region has the DNA TGTGCCAGCAGTTATATTTACAATACGCAGTATTTT. Encoded protein: CASSYIYNTQYF.

This sequence joins TRBV7-2 and TRBJ2-5, with D maybe TRBD2 (5 bases). The CDR3 runs 16 residues. V was clipped by 3 bases and J by 1 base, with 15 bases between them. CDR1 and CDR2 (germline): SGHTA, FQGNSA. The CDR3 region has the DNA TGTGCCAGCAGCTTCAAGCGGACCATTATCCAAGAGACCCAGTACTTC. Amino acid sequence: CASSFKRTIIQETQYF.

This clonotype appeared many times. The chain has TRBV7-2 and TRBJ1-2; 11 nucleotides line up with TRBD1. This CDR3 is built from 16 residues. Looked up from germline, CDR1 is SGHTA and CDR2 is FQGNSA. The ends lost 1 base at V and 3 bases at J; junction bases unmatched: 4. The CDR3 loop is CASSLGTGGAYYGYTF. DNA for the CDR3: TGTGCCAGCAGCTTAGGGACAGGGGGCGCATACTATGGCTACACCTTC.

The gene calls are TRBV20-1 and TRBJ1-1; no definite D call. Germline V gene lookup returns CDR1 DFQATT and CDR2 SNEGSKA (reference sequence). The CDR3 runs to 13 residues. The V gene lost 0 bases and the J gene lost 1 base, with 6 bases spanning the gap. The CDR3 sequence: CSARDPRNTEAFF. Written as DNA, the CDR3 is TGCAGTGCTAGAGATCCACGGAACACTGAAGCTTTCTTT.